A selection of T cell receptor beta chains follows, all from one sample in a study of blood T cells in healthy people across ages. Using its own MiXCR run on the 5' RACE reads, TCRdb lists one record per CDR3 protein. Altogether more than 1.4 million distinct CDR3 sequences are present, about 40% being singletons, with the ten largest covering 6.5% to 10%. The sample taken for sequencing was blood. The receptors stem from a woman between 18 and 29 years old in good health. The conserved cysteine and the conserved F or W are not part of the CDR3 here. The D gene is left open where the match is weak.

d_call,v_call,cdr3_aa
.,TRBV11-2,ASSSQPADYYEQY
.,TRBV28,ASKGGAGYGYT
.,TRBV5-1,ASSLVSGAYEQY
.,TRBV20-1,SARTSGSYNSPLH
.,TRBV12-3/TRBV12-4,ASVPQLNYGYT
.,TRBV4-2,ASSQEMGRDEQY
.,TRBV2,ASSENLPGGGDIQY
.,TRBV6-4,ATGCEQY
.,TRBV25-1,ASSPHFQTGQVRETQY
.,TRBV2,AIKGGYIQY
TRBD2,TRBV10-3,AISGRASGTIYEQY
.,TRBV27,ASTPGANMRGNEQF
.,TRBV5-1,ASSLAATGVPSLYEQY
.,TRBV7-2,ASSLDLPLTSGEQF
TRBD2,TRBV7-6,ASSPQPAGSLNEQF
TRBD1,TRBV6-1,ANRGYSYEQY
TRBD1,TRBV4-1,ASSQKTGGWNSPLH
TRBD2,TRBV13,ASLVSGGNDEQY
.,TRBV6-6,ASSPDSSTGYT
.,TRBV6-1,ASILASGSIGELF
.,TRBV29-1,SVENGRYAQY
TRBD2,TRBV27,ASNPGGDGYEQY
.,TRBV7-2,ASSLGFLGESSYNEQF
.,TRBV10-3,AISSRAGEASTDTQY
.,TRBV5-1,ASQGRPIFNEQY
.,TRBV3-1,ASSLQSTGRNEKLF
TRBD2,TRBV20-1,SAQPGLAGGWLNDEQF
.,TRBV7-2,ASSRLVSPSPLH
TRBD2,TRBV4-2,ASSQDGGANTGELF
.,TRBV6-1,ASCRGTVNTEAF
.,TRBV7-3,ASSSPKGTDTQY
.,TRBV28,ASRTFTPNSPLH
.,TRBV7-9,ASSDPGLGTEAYEQY
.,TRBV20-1,SARESSSYEQY
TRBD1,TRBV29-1,SVAGQGNTGELF
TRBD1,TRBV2,ASSAQGSTDTQY
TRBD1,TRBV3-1,ASSHGGGQGADTQY
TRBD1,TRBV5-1,ASSATGTGSEVQY
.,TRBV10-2,ASSPWQTEAF
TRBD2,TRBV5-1,ASRSGGAMYNEQF
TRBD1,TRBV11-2,ASSLGPWDSSYEQY
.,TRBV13,ASSIIISTDTQY
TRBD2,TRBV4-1,ASSQAWRGEGYEQY
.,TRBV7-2,ASSLDLGRSSPLH
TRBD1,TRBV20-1,SAPDRAPPGYYGYT
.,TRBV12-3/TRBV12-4,ASSFLGLDLDEQY
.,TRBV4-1,ASSQEVRDGYT
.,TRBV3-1,ASSQGALLGEKLF
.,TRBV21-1,ASSLRKGSGRISLSTDTQY
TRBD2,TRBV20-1,SAAWGGPWNEQY
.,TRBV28,ASSLSAGAPFGAF
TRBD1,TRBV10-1,ASSAETGTGYVETQY
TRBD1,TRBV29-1,SVVSGTGNNEQY
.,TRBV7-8,ASSHESGTPYNEQF
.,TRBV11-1,ASSLLQVLGETQY
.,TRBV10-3,AISEGRAEAF
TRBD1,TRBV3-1,ASSQDLGTAQETQY